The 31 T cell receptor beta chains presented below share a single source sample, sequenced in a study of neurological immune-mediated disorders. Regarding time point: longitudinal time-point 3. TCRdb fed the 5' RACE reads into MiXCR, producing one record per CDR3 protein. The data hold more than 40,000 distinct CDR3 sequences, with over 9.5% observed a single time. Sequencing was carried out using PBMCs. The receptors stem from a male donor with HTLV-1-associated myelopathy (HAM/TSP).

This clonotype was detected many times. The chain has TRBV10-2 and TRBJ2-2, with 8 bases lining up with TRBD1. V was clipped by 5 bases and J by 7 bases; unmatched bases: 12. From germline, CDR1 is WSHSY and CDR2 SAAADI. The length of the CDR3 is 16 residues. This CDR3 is CASSRPSGGWGGELFF. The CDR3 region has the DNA TGCGCCAGCAGTCGTCCCTCAGGGGGCTGGGGCGGGGAGCTGTTTTTT.

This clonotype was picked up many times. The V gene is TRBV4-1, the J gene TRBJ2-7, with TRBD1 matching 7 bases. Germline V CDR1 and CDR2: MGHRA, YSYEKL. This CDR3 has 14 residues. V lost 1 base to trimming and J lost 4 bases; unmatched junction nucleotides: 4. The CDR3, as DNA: TGCGCCAGCAGCCAAGGACAGGGTTTGTACGAGCAGTACTTC. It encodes CASSQGQGLYEQYF.

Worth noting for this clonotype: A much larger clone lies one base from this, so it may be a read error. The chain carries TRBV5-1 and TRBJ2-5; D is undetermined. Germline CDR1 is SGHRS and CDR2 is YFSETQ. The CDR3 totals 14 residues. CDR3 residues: CSSSKGVREETQYF. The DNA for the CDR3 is TGCTCCAGCAGCAAGGGCGTCCGAGAAGAGACCCAGTACTTC. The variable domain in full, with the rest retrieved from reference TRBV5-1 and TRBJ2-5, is KAGVTQTPRYLIKTRGQQVTLSCSPISGHRSVSWYQQTPGQGLQFLFEYFSETQRNKGNFPGRFSGRQFSNSRSEMNVSTLELGDSALYLCSSSKGVREETQYFGPGTRLLVL.

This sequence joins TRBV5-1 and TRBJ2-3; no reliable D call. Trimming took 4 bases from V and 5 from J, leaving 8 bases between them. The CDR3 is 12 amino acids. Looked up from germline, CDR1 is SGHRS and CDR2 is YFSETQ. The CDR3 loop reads CASSPNRDTQYF. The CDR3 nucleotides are TGCGCCAGCAGCCCCAACAGAGATACGCAGTATTTT.

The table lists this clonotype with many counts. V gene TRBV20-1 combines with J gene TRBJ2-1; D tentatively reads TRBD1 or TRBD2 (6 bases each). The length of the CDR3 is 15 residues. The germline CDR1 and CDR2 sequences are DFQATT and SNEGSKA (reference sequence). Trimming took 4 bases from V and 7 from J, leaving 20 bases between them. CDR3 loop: CSANPWDSRGNEQFF. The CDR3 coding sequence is TGCAGTGCTAATCCTTGGGACTCTAGGGGGAATGAGCAGTTCTTC.

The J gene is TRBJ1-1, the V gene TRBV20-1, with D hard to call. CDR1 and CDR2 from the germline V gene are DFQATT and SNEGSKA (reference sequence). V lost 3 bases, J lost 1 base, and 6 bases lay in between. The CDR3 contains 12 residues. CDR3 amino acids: CSASLQNTEAFF. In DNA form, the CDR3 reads TGCAGTGCTAGTCTCCAGAACACTGAAGCTTTCTTT.

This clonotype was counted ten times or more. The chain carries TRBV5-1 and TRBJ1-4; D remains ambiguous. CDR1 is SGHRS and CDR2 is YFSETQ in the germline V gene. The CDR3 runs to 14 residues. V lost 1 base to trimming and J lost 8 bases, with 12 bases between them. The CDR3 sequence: CASSLFGPEEKLFF. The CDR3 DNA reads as TGCGCCAGCAGCTTGTTCGGCCCTGAGGAAAAACTGTTTTTT.

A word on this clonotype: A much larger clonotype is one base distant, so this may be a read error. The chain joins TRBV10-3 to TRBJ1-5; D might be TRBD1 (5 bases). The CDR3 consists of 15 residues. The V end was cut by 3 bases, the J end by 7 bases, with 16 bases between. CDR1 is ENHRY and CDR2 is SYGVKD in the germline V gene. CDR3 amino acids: CAISEGEGAVQPQHF. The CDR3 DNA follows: TGTGCCATCAGTGAAGGGGAAGGGGCAGTGCAGCCCCAGCATTTT.

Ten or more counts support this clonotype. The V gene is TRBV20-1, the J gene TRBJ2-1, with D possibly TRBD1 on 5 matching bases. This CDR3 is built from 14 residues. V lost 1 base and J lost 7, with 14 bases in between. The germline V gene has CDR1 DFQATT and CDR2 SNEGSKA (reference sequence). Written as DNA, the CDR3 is TGCAGTGCTAGAGCCCCAAGGGGTTTGAATGAGCAGTTCTTC. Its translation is CSARAPRGLNEQFF.

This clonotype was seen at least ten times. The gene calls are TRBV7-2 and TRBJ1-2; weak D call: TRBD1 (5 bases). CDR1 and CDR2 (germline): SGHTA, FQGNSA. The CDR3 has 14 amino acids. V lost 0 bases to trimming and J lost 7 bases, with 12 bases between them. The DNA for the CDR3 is TGTGCCAGCAGCTTAGCGCCCCCGGGGGGTGGCTACACCTTC. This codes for CASSLAPPGGGYTF.

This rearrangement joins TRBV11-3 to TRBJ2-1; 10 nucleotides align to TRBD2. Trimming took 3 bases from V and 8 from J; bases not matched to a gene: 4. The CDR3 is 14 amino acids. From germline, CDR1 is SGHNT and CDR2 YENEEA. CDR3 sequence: CASSFGLAGDEQFF. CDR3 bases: TGTGCCAGCAGCTTTGGGCTAGCGGGGGATGAGCAGTTCTTC.

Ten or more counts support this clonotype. The CDR3 sequence is CSAPPPSGIRDTQYF. CDR3 nucleotide sequence: TGCAGTGCCCCCCCCCCCTCAGGAATCCGAGATACGCAGTATTTT. The chain joins TRBV20-1 to TRBJ2-3; D is undetermined. Between the trimmed V and J ends, which lost 6 bases and 5 bases, there was a span of 21 bases. The CDR3 extends over 15 amino acids. CDR1 is DFQATT, CDR2 SNEGSKA, per germline (reference sequence).

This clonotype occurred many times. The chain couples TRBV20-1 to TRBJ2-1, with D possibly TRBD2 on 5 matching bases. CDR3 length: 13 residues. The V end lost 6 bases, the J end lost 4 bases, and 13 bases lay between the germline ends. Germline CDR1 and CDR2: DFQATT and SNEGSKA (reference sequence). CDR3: CSADGNPYNEQFF. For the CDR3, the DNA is TGCAGTGCCGACGGGAACCCTTACAATGAGCAGTTCTTC.

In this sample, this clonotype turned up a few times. The CDR3 sequence is CASSYSGASGLYEQYF. The CDR3 DNA sequence: TGTGCCAGCAGTTACTCAGGGGCTAGCGGTCTCTACGAGCAGTACTTC. The genes are TRBV6-2 or TRBV6-3 and TRBJ2-7, with 7 bases aligning to TRBD2. This CDR3 comprises 16 residues. Germline lookup yields CDR1 MNHEY and CDR2 SVGEGT. V trimming: 0 bases; J trimming: 3 bases; junction bases outside the gene matches: 8.

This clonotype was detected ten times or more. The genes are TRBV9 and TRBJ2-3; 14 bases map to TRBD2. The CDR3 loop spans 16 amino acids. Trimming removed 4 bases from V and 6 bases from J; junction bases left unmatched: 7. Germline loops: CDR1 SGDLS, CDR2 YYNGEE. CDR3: CASSPRLAGGQDTQYF. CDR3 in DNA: TGTGCCAGCAGCCCCCGACTAGCGGGGGGGCAGGATACGCAGTATTTT.

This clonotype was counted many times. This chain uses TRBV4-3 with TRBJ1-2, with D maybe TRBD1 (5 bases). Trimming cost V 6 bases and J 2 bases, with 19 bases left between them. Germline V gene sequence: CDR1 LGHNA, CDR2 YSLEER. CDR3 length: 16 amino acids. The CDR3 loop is CASRRTRDFVNYGYTF. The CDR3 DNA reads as TGCGCCAGCAGGCGAACTAGGGACTTCGTAAACTATGGCTACACCTTC.

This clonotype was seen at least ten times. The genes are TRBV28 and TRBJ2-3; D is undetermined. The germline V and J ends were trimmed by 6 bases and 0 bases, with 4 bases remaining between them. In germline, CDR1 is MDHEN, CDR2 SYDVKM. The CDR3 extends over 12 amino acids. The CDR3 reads CASRTSTDTQYF. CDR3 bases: TGTGCCAGCAGAACCAGCACAGATACGCAGTATTTT.

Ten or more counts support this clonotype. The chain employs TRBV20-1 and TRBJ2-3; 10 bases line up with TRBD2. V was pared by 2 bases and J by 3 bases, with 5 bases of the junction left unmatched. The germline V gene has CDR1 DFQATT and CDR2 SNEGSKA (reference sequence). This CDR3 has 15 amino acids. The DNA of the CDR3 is TGCAGTGCTAGAACAGCGGGGGGGCGGACAGATACGCAGTATTTT. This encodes CSARTAGGRTDTQYF.

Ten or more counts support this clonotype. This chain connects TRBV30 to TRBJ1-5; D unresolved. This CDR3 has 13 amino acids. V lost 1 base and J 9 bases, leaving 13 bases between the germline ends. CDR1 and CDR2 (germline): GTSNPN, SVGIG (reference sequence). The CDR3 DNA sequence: TGTGCCTGGAGTGATGACGGCCGGGGGCCCCAGCATTTT. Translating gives CAWSDDGRGPQHF.

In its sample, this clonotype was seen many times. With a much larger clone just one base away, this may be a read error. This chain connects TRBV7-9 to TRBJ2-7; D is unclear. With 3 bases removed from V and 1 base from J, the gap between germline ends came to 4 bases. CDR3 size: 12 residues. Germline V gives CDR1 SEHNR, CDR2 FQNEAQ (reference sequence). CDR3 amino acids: CASSFGSYEQYF. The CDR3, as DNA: TGTGCCAGCAGCTTCGGATCCTACGAGCAGTACTTC.

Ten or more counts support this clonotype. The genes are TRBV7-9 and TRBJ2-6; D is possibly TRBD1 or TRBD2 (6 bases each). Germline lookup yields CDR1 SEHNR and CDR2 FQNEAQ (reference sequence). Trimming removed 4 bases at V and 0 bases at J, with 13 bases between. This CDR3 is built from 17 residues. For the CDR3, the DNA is TGTGCCAGCAGCTCAACAGGGACTCCCTCTGGGGCCAACGTCCTGACTTTC. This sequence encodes CASSSTGTPSGANVLTF.

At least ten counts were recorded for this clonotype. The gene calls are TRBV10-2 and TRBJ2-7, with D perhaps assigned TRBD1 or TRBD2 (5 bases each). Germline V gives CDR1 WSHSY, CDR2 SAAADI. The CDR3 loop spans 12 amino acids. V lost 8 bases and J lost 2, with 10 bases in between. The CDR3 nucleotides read TGCGCCAGCGGGATGGGACCCTACGAGCAGTACTTC. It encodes CASGMGPYEQYF.

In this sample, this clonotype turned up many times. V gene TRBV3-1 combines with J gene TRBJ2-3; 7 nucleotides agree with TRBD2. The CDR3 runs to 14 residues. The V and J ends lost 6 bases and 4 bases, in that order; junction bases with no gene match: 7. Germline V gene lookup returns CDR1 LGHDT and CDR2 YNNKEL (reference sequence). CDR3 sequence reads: CASRAGEWADTQYF. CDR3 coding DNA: TGTGCCAGCAGGGCGGGGGAGTGGGCAGATACGCAGTATTTT.

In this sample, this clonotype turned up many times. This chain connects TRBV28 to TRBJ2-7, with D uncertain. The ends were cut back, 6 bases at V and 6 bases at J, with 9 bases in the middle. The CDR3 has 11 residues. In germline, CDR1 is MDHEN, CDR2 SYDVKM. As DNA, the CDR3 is TGTGCCAGCAGCGGAAATGGCGAGCAGTACTTC. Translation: CASSGNGEQYF.

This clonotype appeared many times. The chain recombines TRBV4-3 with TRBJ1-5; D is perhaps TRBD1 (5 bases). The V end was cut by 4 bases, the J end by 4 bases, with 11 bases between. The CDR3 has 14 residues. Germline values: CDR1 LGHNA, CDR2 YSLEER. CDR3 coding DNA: TGCGCCAGCAGCCTATGGGACGGGAATCAGCCCCAGCATTTT. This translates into CASSLWDGNQPQHF.

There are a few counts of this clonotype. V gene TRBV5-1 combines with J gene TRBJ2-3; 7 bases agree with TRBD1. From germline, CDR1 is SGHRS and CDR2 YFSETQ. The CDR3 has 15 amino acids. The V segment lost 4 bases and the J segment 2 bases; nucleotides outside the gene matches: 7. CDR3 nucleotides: TGCGCCAGCAGCGCAACCGGGACAGCCACAGATACGCAGTATTTT. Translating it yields CASSATGTATDTQYF. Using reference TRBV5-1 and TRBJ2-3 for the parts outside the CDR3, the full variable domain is KAGVTQTPRYLIKTRGQQVTLSCSPISGHRSVSWYQQTPGQGLQFLFEYFSETQRNKGNFPGRFSGRQFSNSRSEMNVSTLELGDSALYLCASSATGTATDTQYFGPGTRLTVL.

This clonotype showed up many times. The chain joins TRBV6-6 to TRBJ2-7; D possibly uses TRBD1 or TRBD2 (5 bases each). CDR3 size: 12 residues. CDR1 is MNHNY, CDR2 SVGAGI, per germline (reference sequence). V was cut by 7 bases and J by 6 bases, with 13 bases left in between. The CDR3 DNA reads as TGTGCCAGCACCCGCGAGGGGCGCGAGCAGTACTTC. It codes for CASTREGREQYF.

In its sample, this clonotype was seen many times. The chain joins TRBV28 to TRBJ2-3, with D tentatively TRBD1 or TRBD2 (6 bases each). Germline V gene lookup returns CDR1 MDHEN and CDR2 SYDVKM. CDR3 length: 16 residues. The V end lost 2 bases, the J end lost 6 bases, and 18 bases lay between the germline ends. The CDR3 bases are TGTGCCAGCAGTTTAGGAGGGGGGCGCGGTGATGATACGCAGTATTTT. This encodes CASSLGGGRGDDTQYF.

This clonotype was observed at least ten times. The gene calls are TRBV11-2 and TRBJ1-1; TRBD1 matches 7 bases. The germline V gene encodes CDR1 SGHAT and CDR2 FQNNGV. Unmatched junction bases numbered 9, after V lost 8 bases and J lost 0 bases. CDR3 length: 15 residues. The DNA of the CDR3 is TGTGCCAGCGTACCGGCTGGGACAGTGAACACTGAAGCTTTCTTT. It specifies CASVPAGTVNTEAFF.

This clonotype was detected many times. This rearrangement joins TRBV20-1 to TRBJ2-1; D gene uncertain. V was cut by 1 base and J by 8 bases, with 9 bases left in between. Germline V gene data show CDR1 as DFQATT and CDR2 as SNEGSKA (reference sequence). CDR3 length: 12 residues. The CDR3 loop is CSARGQWDEQFF. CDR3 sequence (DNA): TGCAGTGCTAGAGGGCAATGGGATGAGCAGTTCTTC.

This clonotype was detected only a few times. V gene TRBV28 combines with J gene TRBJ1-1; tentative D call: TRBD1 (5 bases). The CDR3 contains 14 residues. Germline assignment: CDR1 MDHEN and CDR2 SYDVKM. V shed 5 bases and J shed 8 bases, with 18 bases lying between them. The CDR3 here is CASSQFFPRGEAFF. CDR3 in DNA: TGTGCCAGCAGTCAATTCTTCCCCCGGGGCGAAGCTTTCTTT.